The rows below give T cell receptor beta chains drawn from one sample of a study of blood T cell repertoires in COVID-19. Method: immunoSEQ multiplex PCR; TCRdb's copy keeps in-frame clones and lacks some. The table shows fewer than 350,000 clones, with approximately 90% occurring only once. The sample was PBMCs or T cells enriched from blood (not recorded which). These receptors all stem from a woman aged 55-69 years in a cohort exposed to, infected with or recovered from COVID-19 (not recorded which). CDR3s include the opening cysteine and the closing phenylalanine or tryptophan. A D gene is named only where the DNA matches it firmly. Clone sizes are given selectively: once, few, many, or a class where the clone is expanded.

>TRBV28|.|TRBJ2-7|TRBD2
CASSSSGGAPSYEQYF
TGTGCCAGCAGCTCCTCGGGAGGGGCTCCCTCCTACGAGCAGTACTTC
>TRBV19|.|TRBJ1-1|.
CASSLGQNTEAFF
TGTGCCAGTAGTTTGGGACAGAACACTGAAGCTTTCTTT
>TRBV7-3|.|TRBJ2-3|TRBD2
CASSPREGPTDTQYF
TGTGCCAGCAGCCCGCGGGAGGGCCCCACAGATACGCAGTATTTT
>TRBV4-2|.|TRBJ2-1|TRBD2
CASSQASGTSGQNEQFF
TGTGCCAGCAGCCAGGCCTCCGGGACTAGCGGGCAAAATGAGCAGTTCTTC
>TRBV11-2|.|TRBJ2-7|.
CASSLIAVSSYEQYF
TGTGCCAGCAGCTTAATTGCGGTGAGCTCCTACGAGCAGTACTTC
>TRBV27|.|TRBJ1-6|TRBD1
CASSIQGVNSPLHF
TGTGCCAGCAGTATTCAGGGGGTTAATTCACCCCTCCACTTT
>TRBV11-2|.|TRBJ2-7|.
CASSLGHGGYEQYF
TGTGCCAGCAGCTTAGGTCACGGAGGGTACGAGCAGTACTTC
>TRBV7-8|.|TRBJ1-6|.
CASSLEGDIGSPLHF
TGTGCCAGCAGCTTAGAGGGGGATATCGGTTCACCCCTCCACTTT
>TRBV5-1|.|TRBJ2-3|TRBD2
CASSLLAGGPNTQYF
TGCGCCAGCAGCTTGCTCGCGGGAGGGCCAAATACGCAGTATTTT
>TRBV7-3|once|TRBJ2-1|TRBD1
CASSLGQGPNEQFF
TGTGCCAGCAGCTTAGGACAGGGGCCTAATGAGCAGTTCTTC
>TRBV20-1|once|TRBJ1-1|.
CRSEITEAFF
TGCAGATCAGAAATTACTGAAGCTTTCTTT
>TRBV27|.|TRBJ1-2|TRBD1
CASRGRQGFNYGYTF
TGTGCCAGCAGGGGGAGACAGGGATTTAACTATGGCTACACCTTC
>TRBV30|.|TRBJ1-5|.
CAWSVGQGSNQPQHF
TGTGCCTGGAGTGTAGGCCAGGGAAGCAATCAGCCCCAGCATTTT
>TRBV9|.|TRBJ1-2|.
CASSAQGVGGYTF
TGTGCCAGCAGCGCACAGGGCGTGGGTGGCTACACCTTC
>TRBV11-2|.|TRBJ1-2|.
CASSQLRAPYGYTF
TGTGCCAGCAGCCAACTTAGAGCACCTTATGGCTACACCTTC
>TRBV9|.|TRBJ2-3|TRBD1
CASSGTPGGASTDTQYF
TGTGCCAGCAGCGGGACCCCAGGGGGCGCGAGCACAGATACGCAGTATTTT
>TRBV28|.|TRBJ1-6|.
CASSPPRQSSPLHF
TGTGCCAGCAGTCCACCCAGACAGAGTTCACCCCTCCACTTT
>TRBV4-1|.|TRBJ1-4|.
CASSQDPGGEKLFF
TGCGCCAGCAGCCAAGATCCTGGGGGGGAAAAACTGTTTTTT
>TRBV12-5|.|TRBJ2-3|TRBD2
CASGLVLSGRDVADTQYF
TGTGCTAGTGGTTTGGTACTGTCCGGGAGGGATGTTGCAGATACGCAGTATTTT
>TRBV6-5|.|TRBJ1-6|.
CASRGRGSSNSPLHF
TGTGCCAGCAGGGGTCGCGGTTCCTCCAATTCACCCCTCCACTTT
>TRBV4-1|.|TRBJ2-1|.
CASSQVQYNEQFF
TGCGCCAGCAGCCAAGTCCAGTACAATGAGCAGTTCTTC
>TRBV12-2|.|TRBJ2-5|.
CASRFSTPQETQYF
TGTGCAAGTCGCTTCTCGACTCCTCAAGAGACCCAGTACTTC
>TRBV7-2|.|TRBJ2-2|TRBD2
CASSLSGGLAGTNTGELFF
TGTGCCAGCAGCTTATCAGGGGGACTAGCGGGCACGAACACCGGGGAGCTGTTTTTT
>TRBV6-5|.|TRBJ2-3|.
CASSYSIIQGTQYF
TGTGCCAGCAGTTACTCGATCATCCAGGGCACGCAGTATTTT
>TRBV7-2|.|TRBJ2-1|TRBD2
CASSSSGMAYNEQFF
TGTGCCAGCAGCTCTAGCGGGATGGCCTACAATGAGCAGTTCTTC
>TRBV19|once|TRBJ2-3|TRBD1
CASSLGQGADTQYF
TGTGCCAGTAGTTTGGGACAGGGAGCAGATACGCAGTATTTT
>TRBV10-2|.|TRBJ1-1|.
CASSEYRVDTEAFF
TGCGCCAGCAGTGAGTACAGGGTCGACACTGAAGCTTTCTTT
>TRBV18|.|TRBJ2-7|TRBD1
CASSRDRARVYEQYF
TGTGCCAGCTCACGAGACAGGGCGAGGGTCTACGAGCAGTACTTC
>TRBV18|.|TRBJ2-1|TRBD2
CASSAGLAGVGNEQFF
TGTGCCAGCTCAGCCGGACTAGCGGGAGTAGGCAATGAGCAGTTCTTC
>TRBV29-1|.|TRBJ1-1|.
CSSREGNTEAFF
TGCAGCTCCAGGGAAGGGAACACTGAAGCTTTCTTT
>TRBV19|.|TRBJ1-2|.
CASSEQGSLGYGYTF
TGTGCCAGTAGTGAACAGGGTTCGCTAGGCTATGGCTACACCTTC
>TRBV5-4|.|TRBJ1-1|.
CASSLQNMNTEAFF
TGTGCCAGCAGCTTGCAGAACATGAACACTGAAGCTTTCTTT
>TRBV24-1|.|TRBJ2-5|TRBD1
CATSPGQGTETQYF
TGTGCCACCAGCCCCGGACAGGGGACGGAGACCCAGTACTTC
>TRBV5-1|.|TRBJ1-2|TRBD1
CASSLGQGAVYGYTF
TGCGCCAGCAGCTTGGGACAGGGGGCTGTCTATGGCTACACCTTC
>TRBV9|.|TRBJ1-2|TRBD1
CASSVDLWATGIYGYTF
TGTGCCAGCAGCGTAGATCTGTGGGCGACAGGGATTTATGGCTACACCTTC
>TRBV28|once|TRBJ2-4|TRBD2
CASSLQGGDLAKNIQYF
TGTGCCAGCAGTTTGCAGGGAGGGGATCTAGCCAAAAACATTCAGTACTTC
>TRBV27|.|TRBJ2-1|.
CASSLGLSGEQFF
TGTGCCAGCAGTTTAGGTTTATCGGGTGAGCAGTTCTTC
>TRBV3-1/TRBV3-2|.|TRBJ1-1|TRBD1
CASSTPGQKNTEAFF
TGTGCCAGCAGCACTCCGGGACAGAAGAACACTGAAGCTTTCTTT
>TRBV6-2/TRBV6-3|.|TRBJ2-4|.
CASSKPRQGGLDIQYF
TGTGCCAGCAGTAAACCCCGCCAGGGGGGTTTGGACATTCAGTACTTC
>TRBV28|.|TRBJ1-6|TRBD1
CASSGAGQGKLPLHF
TGTGCCAGCAGTGGAGCGGGACAGGGAAAGCTTCCCCTCCACTTT
>TRBV18|.|TRBJ2-5|TRBD2
CASSPRGLGMKQETQYF
TGTGCCAGCTCACCACGAGGACTAGGTATGAAGCAAGAGACCCAGTACTTC
>TRBV19|.|TRBJ2-7|.
CASNPTGSILQYF
TGTGCCAGTAATCCGACAGGTTCTATTCTCCAGTACTTC
>TRBV7-9|.|TRBJ2-3|.
CASSLVGHDTQYF
TGTGCCAGCAGCTTAGTAGGACACGATACGCAGTATTTT
>TRBV7-8|.|TRBJ2-3|.
CASSRRGDTQYF
TGTGCCAGCAGCCGAAGGGGGGATACGCAGTATTTT
>TRBV14|.|TRBJ1-6|TRBD1
CASSPIGQETNSPLHF
TGTGCCAGCAGCCCCATCGGACAGGAGACTAATTCACCCCTCCACTTT
>TRBV27|.|TRBJ1-5|TRBD1
CASSLGQGLFQPQHF
TGTGCCAGCAGCTTGGGACAGGGTCTTTTTCAGCCCCAGCATTTT
>TRBV24-1|.|TRBJ2-1|.
CATSAGPGVSYNEQFF
TGTGCCACCAGTGCAGGCCCGGGGGTCTCCTACAATGAGCAGTTCTTC
>TRBV2|many|TRBJ1-3|TRBD1
CASSKTGLAGNTIYF
TGTGCCAGCAGTAAGACAGGGCTAGCTGGAAACACCATATATTTT
>TRBV11-2|.|TRBJ2-7|TRBD1
CASSHRAGTGDGQYF
TGTGCCAGCAGCCATAGGGCGGGGACAGGGGACGGGCAGTACTTC
>TRBV7-9|.|TRBJ1-6|TRBD1
CASSSGQGIEGPLHF
TGTGCCAGCAGCTCGGGACAGGGGATTGAGGGACCCCTCCACTTT
>TRBV5-1|.|TRBJ2-2|.
CASSLAGSSNTGELFF
TGCGCCAGCAGCTTGGCAGGGTCCTCGAACACCGGGGAGCTGTTTTTT
>TRBV14|.|TRBJ2-3|.
CASSLGQSTDTQYF
TGTGCCAGCAGCCTTGGACAGAGCACAGATACGCAGTATTTT
>TRBV7-3|.|TRBJ1-2|TRBD1
CASSLTGTAYTF
TGTGCCAGCAGCTTAACAGGGACAGCCTACACCTTC
>TRBV11-1|.|TRBJ2-7|TRBD1
CASSRGQDLSYEQYF
TGTGCCAGCAGCCGTGGACAGGACTTATCCTACGAGCAGTACTTC
>TRBV2|.|TRBJ2-1|.
CASSSYNEQFF
TGTGCCAGCTCCAGTTACAATGAGCAGTTCTTC
>TRBV2|.|TRBJ2-5|TRBD1
CASSWTGGKETQYF
TGTGCCAGCAGCTGGACAGGGGGCAAAGAGACCCAGTACTTC
>TRBV27|.|TRBJ2-2|.
CASSLGQQNTGELFF
TGTGCCAGCAGTTTAGGACAGCAGAACACCGGGGAGCTGTTTTTT
>TRBV7-3|.|TRBJ2-1|.
CASSSGLYNEQFF
TGTGCCAGCAGTTCGGGACTTTACAATGAGCAGTTCTTC
>TRBV6-2/TRBV6-3|.|TRBJ2-1|TRBD1
CASSQGDRAANEQFF
TGTGCCAGCAGTCAGGGGGACAGGGCGGCCAATGAGCAGTTCTTC
>TRBV7-2|.|TRBJ2-7|TRBD2
CASSTTRTSGRYEQYF
TGTGCCAGCAGCACAACCAGGACTAGCGGGAGGTACGAGCAGTACTTC